The 4 T cell receptor beta chains below come from one sample, sequenced in a study of cytomegalovirus exposure and HLA in healthy donors. Some clones are missing from TCRdb's copy, which holds only in-frame ones; the method was immunoSEQ multiplex PCR. The table records about 130,000 clones, around 80% of them present only once. Sequenced material: PBMCs. Receptor source: a man aged 25-45 years in good health and CMV-seropositive.

A few counts support this clone. This rearrangement joins TRBV19 to TRBJ2-7; D is unclear. Trimming cost V 4 bases and J 0 bases, with 7 bases left between them. The CDR3 extends over 13 amino acids. From germline, CDR1 is LNHDA and CDR2 SQIVND (reference sequence). In nucleotides, the CDR3 is TGTGCCAGTAGTACGAGCGTCTCCTACGAGCAGTACTTC. This gives the protein CASSTSVSYEQYF.

The chain couples TRBV9 to TRBJ2-4; TRBD2 aligns across 11 bases. V dropped 4 bases and J dropped 0; count of bases not matched to a gene: 12. The V gene's germline CDR1 is SGDLS and CDR2 YYNGEE. This CDR3 comprises 19 residues. The CDR3 sequence is CASSPRLAGTQRAKNIQYF. The CDR3 DNA reads as TGTGCCAGCAGCCCCCGACTAGCGGGAACTCAAAGAGCCAAAAACATTCAGTACTTC.

The chain employs TRBV6-5 and TRBJ1-3; TRBD1 agrees at 7 bases. V was clipped by 2 bases and J by 2 bases; unmatched bases: 0. The CDR3 has 14 amino acids. Germline V lookup: CDR1 MNHEY, CDR2 SVGAGI. The CDR3 DNA reads as TGTGCCAGCAGTTACGGGACAGCTGGAAACACCATATATTTT. This codes for CASSYGTAGNTIYF.

The V and J genes are TRBV6-6 and TRBJ2-5, with TRBD2 identical over 10 bases. Germline trimming cut 5 bases from V and 5 bases from J; bases unmatched to any gene: 5. Looked up from germline, CDR1 is MNHNY and CDR2 is SVGAGI (reference sequence). This CDR3 region has 14 residues. CDR3 sequence reads: CASSRSGGWETQYF. CDR3 bases: TGTGCCAGCAGTCGTAGCGGGGGGTGGGAGACCCAGTACTTC.